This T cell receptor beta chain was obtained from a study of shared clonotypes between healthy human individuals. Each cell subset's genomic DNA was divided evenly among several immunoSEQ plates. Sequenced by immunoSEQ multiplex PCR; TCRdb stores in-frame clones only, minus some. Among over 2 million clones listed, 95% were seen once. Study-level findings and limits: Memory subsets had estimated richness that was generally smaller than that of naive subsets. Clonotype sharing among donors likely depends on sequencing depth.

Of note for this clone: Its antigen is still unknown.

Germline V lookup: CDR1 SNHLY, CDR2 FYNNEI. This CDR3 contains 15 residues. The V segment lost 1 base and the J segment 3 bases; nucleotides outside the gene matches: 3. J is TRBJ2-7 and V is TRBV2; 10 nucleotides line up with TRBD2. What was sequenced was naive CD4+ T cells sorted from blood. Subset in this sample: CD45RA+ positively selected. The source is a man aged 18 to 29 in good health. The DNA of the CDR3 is TGTGCCAGCAGTGAAGGTCAGCGGGGGGGCTACGAGCAGTACTTC. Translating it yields CASSEGQRGGYEQYF.